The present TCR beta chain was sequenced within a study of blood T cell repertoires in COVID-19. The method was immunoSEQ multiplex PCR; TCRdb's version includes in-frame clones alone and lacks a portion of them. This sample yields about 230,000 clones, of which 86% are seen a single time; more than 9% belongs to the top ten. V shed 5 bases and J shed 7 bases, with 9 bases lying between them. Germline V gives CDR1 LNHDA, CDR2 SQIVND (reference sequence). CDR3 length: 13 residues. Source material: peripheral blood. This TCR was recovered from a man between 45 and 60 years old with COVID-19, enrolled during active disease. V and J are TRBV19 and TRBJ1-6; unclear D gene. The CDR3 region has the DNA TGTGCCAGTAGTTCCACCGGGAATTCACCCCTCCACTTT. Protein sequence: CASSSTGNSPLHF.